This is a list of T cell receptor beta chains from one sample in a study of blood T cell repertoires in COVID-19. Sequencing used immunoSEQ multiplex PCR; TCRdb keeps in-frame clones, though not all of them. The data show 90,000 to 150,000 clones, around 88% seen once. Sequenced material: peripheral blood. The origin of the receptors is a woman between 45 and 65 years old with active or convalescent COVID-19. The CDR3 runs from the conserved cysteine through the conserved F or W. D genes are given only for firm matches. Size values are once, few and many counts, or a class for expanded clones, and some rows have none.

V gene,clone size,CDR3 length,J gene,D gene,CDR3 protein,CDR3 DNA
TRBV19,.,14,TRBJ2-5,TRBD1,CASSGTTGGETQYF,TGTGCCAGTAGTGGGACGACAGGGGGAGAGACCCAGTACTTC
TRBV14,.,17,TRBJ2-5,.,CASSQYPRVRTVETQYF,TGTGCCAGCAGCCAGTATCCCAGGGTTCGTACGGTAGAGACCCAGTACTTC
TRBV19,.,16,TRBJ1-5,.,CASSIRQFDSNQPQHF,TGTGCCAGTAGTATTCGACAGTTCGATAGCAATCAGCCCCAGCATTTT
TRBV24-1,.,14,TRBJ1-2,.,CATSDQPQGSGYTF,TGTGCCACCAGTGATCAACCCCAGGGCAGTGGCTACACCTTC
TRBV9,few,16,TRBJ2-7,.,CASSPSPGTGNYEQYF,TGTGCCAGCAGCCCGAGTCCCGGGACTGGGAACTACGAGCAGTACTTC
TRBV10-3,.,11,TRBJ2-3,.,CATGGPDTQYF,TGTGCCACGGGGGGCCCAGATACGCAGTATTTT
TRBV24-1,.,15,TRBJ2-5,TRBD1,CATSDIGTGQETQYF,TGTGCCACCAGTGATATCGGGACAGGGCAAGAGACCCAGTACTTC
TRBV29-1,once,13,TRBJ1-5,TRBD1,CSVATGANQPQHF,TGCAGCGTCGCGACAGGGGCAAATCAGCCCCAGCATTTT
TRBV5-1,.,13,TRBJ1-4,.,CASSQRTEEKLFF,TGCGCCAGCAGCCAAAGGACAGAGGAAAAACTGTTTTTT
TRBV9,.,14,TRBJ1-2,TRBD1,CASSVNRGEDGYTF,TGTGCCAGCAGCGTGAACAGGGGGGAGGATGGCTACACCTTC
TRBV7-9,once,14,TRBJ2-7,.,CASSKTGAVYEQYF,TGTGCCAGCAGCAAGACGGGTGCCGTCTACGAGCAGTACTTC
TRBV5-6,.,16,TRBJ2-1,.,CASSLRLATPGNEQFF,TGTGCCAGCAGCTTGAGGCTAGCGACCCCCGGCAATGAGCAGTTCTTC
TRBV10-2,.,14,TRBJ2-7,.,CASSWTASSYEQYF,TGCGCCAGCAGTTGGACTGCCTCCTCCTACGAGCAGTACTTC
TRBV13,.,16,TRBJ2-7,TRBD2,CASSPGTSGRVSEQYF,TGTGCCAGCAGCCCAGGGACTAGCGGGAGGGTTAGCGAGCAGTACTTC
TRBV5-4,.,17,TRBJ1-1,.,CASSTPGVSLLNTEAFF,TGTGCCAGCAGCACCCCAGGGGTTTCCCTCTTGAACACTGAAGCTTTCTTT
TRBV10-3,.,12,TRBJ1-1,.,CATRGRDTEAFF,TGTGCCACCCGCGGCAGGGACACTGAAGCTTTCTTT
TRBV24-1,.,15,TRBJ2-1,.,CATSDREKAYNEQFF,TGTGCCACCAGTGATAGGGAGAAGGCCTACAATGAGCAGTTCTTC
TRBV12-3/TRBV12-4,few,12,TRBJ2-7,.,CASSLSQYEQYF,TGTGCCAGCAGTTTGTCACAGTACGAGCAGTACTTC
TRBV30,once,18,TRBJ2-1,TRBD2,CAWTGINSAGVTYNEQFF,TGTGCCTGGACGGGGATAAACTCAGCGGGAGTCACCTACAATGAGCAGTTCTTC
TRBV5-1,.,15,TRBJ2-5,TRBD2,CASSATSGSSETQYF,TGCGCCAGCAGCGCGACTAGCGGGAGTTCGGAGACCCAGTACTTC
TRBV11-2,.,15,TRBJ2-3,TRBD2,CASRLAGVGTDTQYF,TGTGCCAGCAGGTTAGCGGGAGTGGGCACAGATACGCAGTATTTT
TRBV11-3,few,15,TRBJ2-7,.,CASSLEDSSLSEQYF,TGTGCCAGCAGCTTAGAGGACAGTAGCCTTTCGGAGCAGTACTTC
TRBV27,.,15,TRBJ1-5,.,CASSPGGGSNQPQHF,TGTGCCAGCAGTCCGGGCGGGGGGTCCAATCAGCCCCAGCATTTT
TRBV3-1/TRBV3-2,.,14,TRBJ2-7,TRBD2,CASSQGGTSIEQYF,TGTGCCAGCAGCCAAGGGGGGACTAGCATAGAGCAGTACTTC
TRBV28,.,15,TRBJ2-7,.,CASTTRDSQGGEQYF,TGTGCCAGCACTACTCGGGACTCCCAGGGGGGAGAGCAGTACTTC
TRBV7-2,.,15,TRBJ2-5,TRBD2,CASSSPTSGEETQYF,TGTGCCAGCAGCTCCCCGACTAGCGGAGAAGAGACCCAGTACTTC
TRBV27,.,15,TRBJ1-1,TRBD1,CASSSPRQGGTEAFF,TGTGCCAGCAGCTCCCCAAGACAGGGAGGCACTGAAGCTTTCTTT
TRBV5-1,.,13,TRBJ1-1,.,CASIGASDTEAFF,TGCGCCAGCATTGGGGCCTCGGACACTGAAGCTTTCTTT
TRBV4-2,.,16,TRBJ1-2,.,CASSQVGEKHFYGYTF,TGTGCCAGCAGCCAAGTAGGGGAAAAACACTTCTATGGCTACACCTTC
TRBV7-3,.,15,TRBJ2-1,.,CASRVGASGSYEQFF,TGTGCCAGCAGGGTGGGGGCTAGCGGATCCTATGAGCAGTTCTTC
TRBV3-1/TRBV3-2,.,15,TRBJ2-5,.,CASSQDSVAAETQYF,TGTGCCAGCAGCCAAGATTCGGTAGCGGCAGAGACCCAGTACTTC
TRBV5-5,once,15,TRBJ2-5,.,CASSPGTTRTETQYF,TGTGCCAGCAGCCCCGGGACGACTAGGACAGAGACCCAGTACTTC
TRBV3-1/TRBV3-2,.,13,TRBJ1-1,.,CASSRLGNTEAFF,TGTGCCAGCAGCCGACTCGGAAACACTGAAGCTTTCTTT
TRBV24-1,.,13,TRBJ2-2,.,CATSQGNTGELFF,TGTGCCACCAGTCAGGGGAACACCGGGGAGCTGTTTTTT
TRBV4-1,.,16,TRBJ2-7,.,CASSQENGVISYEQYF,TGCGCCAGCAGCCAAGAGAACGGGGTAATCTCCTACGAGCAGTACTTC
TRBV9,.,14,TRBJ2-5,TRBD1,CASSPGTGFETQYF,TGTGCCAGCAGCCCCGGGACAGGGTTTGAGACCCAGTACTTC
TRBV30,.,14,TRBJ2-3,.,CAWIPALRADTQYF,TGTGCCTGGATCCCCGCTTTACGGGCAGATACGCAGTATTTT
TRBV27,.,14,TRBJ1-1,.,CASSLDSWGTEAFF,TGTGCCAGCAGCCTAGACAGTTGGGGCACTGAAGCTTTCTTT
TRBV9,.,11,TRBJ1-2,.,CASSGGYGYTF,TGTGCCAGCAGCGGAGGGTATGGCTACACCTTC
TRBV28,.,16,TRBJ2-6,.,CASSQGGPPGANVLTF,TGTGCCAGCAGCCAAGGGGGACCCCCTGGGGCCAACGTCCTGACTTTC
TRBV28,.,15,TRBJ1-1,.,CASTSTGGMNTEAFF,TGTGCCAGCACTTCGACCGGGGGAATGAACACTGAAGCTTTCTTT
TRBV18,.,14,TRBJ2-7,TRBD1,CASSPRGQGYEQYF,TGTGCCAGCTCACCACGGGGACAGGGCTACGAGCAGTACTTC